A selection of T cell receptor beta chains follows, all from one sample in a study of patients and donors after allogeneic stem cell transplantation. From the RT-PCR reads, TCRdb called clonotypes with MiXCR, one entry per CDR3 protein. Of roughly 190,000 distinct CDR3 sequences listed, roughly two fifths are singletons. The sample was blood, either unsorted or a sorted T cell fraction (not recorded which). The source is a human donor who was either an allogeneic HSCT recipient or a stem cell or donor lymphocyte infusion donor (not recorded which). It is not recorded whose cells these are; they may come from a transplant donor. CDR3s include the opening cysteine and the closing phenylalanine or tryptophan.

J: TRBJ1-1
V: TRBV10-3
length: 13
CDR3: CAISEDSFTEAFF

J: TRBJ2-1
V: TRBV6-2/TRBV6-3
length: 12
CDR3: CASSDPGLNPFF

J: TRBJ2-1
V: TRBV28
length: 15
CDR3: CASKTASGSYNEQFF

J: TRBJ1-1
V: TRBV3-1
length: 14
CDR3: CASSQAPLYTEAFF

J: TRBJ2-7
V: TRBV20-1
length: 13
CDR3: CSAAPWGSYEQYF

J: TRBJ2-1
V: TRBV7-9
length: 15
CDR3: CASSLTPRLYNEQFF

J: TRBJ1-1
V: TRBV29-1
length: 10
CDR3: CSGQYTEAFF

J: TRBJ1-3
V: TRBV29-1
length: 16
CDR3: CSVEWGQGGSGNTIYF

J: TRBJ2-1
V: TRBV6-5
length: 14
CDR3: CASRPWGGTNEQFF

J: TRBJ1-1
V: TRBV14
length: 16
CDR3: CASSQDGDRGRTEAFF

J: TRBJ2-1
V: TRBV11-2
length: 20
CDR3: CASSLLAGGLWVGSYNEQFF

J: TRBJ2-3
V: TRBV28
length: 15
CDR3: CASSFPTPITDTQYF

J: TRBJ1-1
V: TRBV4-1
length: 13
CDR3: CASSHREGTEAFF

J: TRBJ1-1
V: TRBV7-2
length: 12
CDR3: CASSLVRGQAFF

J: TRBJ1-3
V: TRBV7-6
length: 15
CDR3: CASSPTQGTGNTIYF

J: TRBJ1-1
V: TRBV20-1
length: 12
CDR3: CMVKAPNTEAFF

J: TRBJ1-1
V: TRBV27
length: 13
CDR3: CASSSQGTPEAFF

J: TRBJ2-2
V: TRBV7-9
length: 17
CDR3: CASSQPGLAENTGELFF

J: TRBJ1-1
V: TRBV5-1
length: 15
CDR3: CASSTDRILNTEAFF

J: TRBJ2-3
V: TRBV7-8
length: 17
CDR3: CASSPGALGGFTDTQYF

J: TRBJ1-4
V: TRBV6-5
length: 15
CDR3: CASSDTGPRDEKLFF

J: TRBJ2-3
V: TRBV2
length: 15
CDR3: CASGSFGIGTDTQYF

J: TRBJ1-5
V: TRBV3-1
length: 13
CDR3: CASSPTVNQPQHF

J: TRBJ1-1
V: TRBV29-1
length: 15
CDR3: CSVDFITGGNAEAFF

J: TRBJ2-1
V: TRBV9
length: 16
CDR3: CASSVVWASGRNEQFF

J: TRBJ2-5
V: TRBV7-6
length: 14
CDR3: CASSLGAVQETQYF

J: TRBJ2-5
V: TRBV24-1
length: 18
CDR3: CATSDRGLNRGEKETQYF

J: TRBJ2-1
V: TRBV5-1
length: 14
CDR3: CASSFSGTLNEQFF

J: TRBJ2-5
V: TRBV29-1
length: 13
CDR3: CSVRDTSQETQYF

J: TRBJ2-7
V: TRBV5-1
length: 16
CDR3: CASSPGIWQASYEQYF

J: TRBJ2-1
V: TRBV4-2
length: 16
CDR3: CASSQAHVGSYNEQFF

J: TRBJ2-7
V: TRBV6-5
length: 17
CDR3: CASSYGVGEDTHYEQYF

J: TRBJ1-1
V: TRBV11-1
length: 11
CDR3: CASVRNTEAFF

J: TRBJ2-1
V: TRBV6-2/TRBV6-3
length: 15
CDR3: CASSLRQGKYNEQFF

J: TRBJ1-2
V: TRBV4-2
length: 13
CDR3: CASSTLLGDGYTF

J: TRBJ2-2
V: TRBV3-1
length: 15
CDR3: CASSQGQDGTGELFF

J: TRBJ1-1
V: TRBV30
length: 15
CDR3: CAWGRGGKQNTEAFF

J: TRBJ1-5
V: TRBV9
length: 14
CDR3: CASSEAGGGQPQHF

J: TRBJ1-1
V: TRBV27
length: 13
CDR3: CASSPRRETEAFF

J: TRBJ1-2
V: TRBV20-1
length: 15
CDR3: CSAIPVLQGNYGYTF

J: TRBJ1-2
V: TRBV7-2
length: 15
CDR3: CASSLTGAMLSGYTF

J: TRBJ1-2
V: TRBV6-5
length: 15
CDR3: CASSKTGLESYGYTF